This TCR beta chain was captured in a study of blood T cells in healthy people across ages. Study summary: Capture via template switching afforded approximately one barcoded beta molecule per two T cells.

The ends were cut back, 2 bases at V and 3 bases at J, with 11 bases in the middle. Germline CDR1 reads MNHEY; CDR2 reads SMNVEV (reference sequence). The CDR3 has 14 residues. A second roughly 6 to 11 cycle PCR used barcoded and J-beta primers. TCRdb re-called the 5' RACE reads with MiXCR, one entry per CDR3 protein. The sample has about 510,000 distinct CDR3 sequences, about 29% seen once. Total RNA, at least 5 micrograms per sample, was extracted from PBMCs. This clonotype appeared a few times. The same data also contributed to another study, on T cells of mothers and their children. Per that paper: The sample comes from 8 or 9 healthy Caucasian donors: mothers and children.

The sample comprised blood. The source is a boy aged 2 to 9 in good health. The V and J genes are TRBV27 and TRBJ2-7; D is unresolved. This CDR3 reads CASSLGVDHYEQYF. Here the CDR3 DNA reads TGTGCCAGCAGTTTAGGAGTGGACCACTACGAGCAGTACTTC.